This TCR beta chain came from a study of T-cell memory formation after mild COVID-19. The CDR3 length is 14 residues. Trimming removed 4 bases at V and 8 bases at J, with 15 bases between. Germline-derived CDR1 and CDR2 are SGHTA and FQGTGA. TCRdb reanalysed the 5' RACE reads using MiXCR and keeps one entry per CDR3 protein. This table has some 250,000 distinct CDR3 sequences, more than 15% appearing once. There are many counts of this clonotype. No antigen is known for it. Study outcomes and limitations: CD4/CD8 balance held among clones contracting day 15 to 85, and later expanders leaned CD4+. Some clones that responded were present in memory (sampled pre-infection), which suggests cross-reactive memory joined.

The TCR comes from a man between 18 and 35 years old who had mild COVID-19 (a few samples of this study predate the infection). Cell type and time point are not known. The V and J genes are TRBV7-3 and TRBJ2-1, with TRBD1 as a possible D gene (6 bases). Sequences were obtained from PBMCs or a T cell subset sorted from them (not recorded which). In DNA, the CDR3 is TGTGCCAGCAGCTCCAACCGGGACACGCATGAGCAGTTCTTC. Translation gives CASSSNRDTHEQFF.